These 23 T cell receptor beta chains were all obtained from the same sample, sequenced in a study of shared clonotypes between healthy human individuals. Only in-frame clones appear in the TCRdb table, and some are missing; sequencing was by immunoSEQ multiplex PCR. The table lists 2 million to 2.5 million clones, approximately 95% of them singletons. The sample consisted of naive CD4+ T cells from PBMCs. Subset of the sample: CD45RA+ positively selected. The source of these receptors is a man between 18 and 29 years old in good health. Some clones in this sample may be carry-over from other donors' samples.

With regard to this clone: At the DNA level, this CDR3 is encoded by other sequences in the same sample as well. In DNA form, the CDR3 reads TGTGCCAGCTCACCCGGGACAGCTAACTCCTACGAGCAGTACTTC. Translation gives CASSPGTANSYEQYF. This sequence joins TRBV18 and TRBJ2-7, with 7 bases fitting TRBD1. The germline gives CDR1 KGHSH, CDR2 LQKENI. Trimming at V came to 3 bases and at J to 0 bases, leaving 5 bases not matched to a gene. The CDR3 consists of 15 residues. Combining the CDR3 with reference TRBV18 and TRBJ2-7 gives the whole variable domain NAGVMQNPRHLVRRRGQEARLRCSPMKGHSHVYWYRQLPEEGLKFMVYLQKENIIDESGMPKERFSAEFPKEGPSILRIQQVVRGDSAAYFCASSPGTANSYEQYFGPGTRLTVT.

A word on this clone: This same CDR3 is encoded by further DNA sequences in the sample. The CDR3 reads CASSLGGNTEAFF. The CDR3 nucleotides read TGTGCCAGCAGTTTAGGGGGAAACACTGAAGCTTTCTTT. The chain joins TRBV27 to TRBJ1-1; possibly TRBD1 for D (5 bases). V lost 2 bases and J 2 bases, leaving 6 bases between the germline ends. This CDR3 comprises 13 residues. CDR1 MNHEY and CDR2 SMNVEV come from the germline V gene (reference sequence).

The V call is TRBV7-9, the J call TRBJ2-1; perhaps TRBD2 as D (6 bases). Germline V gives CDR1 SEHNR, CDR2 FQNEAQ (reference sequence). There are 12 residues in the CDR3. V dropped 7 bases and J dropped 7 bases, with 11 bases sitting between them. The CDR3 protein is CASTPEGNEQFF. In DNA, the CDR3 is TGTGCCAGCACACCGGAGGGTAATGAGCAGTTCTTC.

The CDR3 is CASSRGRTDGDTEAFF. CDR3 sequence (DNA): TGTGCCAGCAGCCGGGGACGGACCGATGGGGACACTGAAGCTTTCTTT. The chain joins TRBV7-9 to TRBJ1-1; possible D gene TRBD1, 5 bases. The germline V and J ends were trimmed by 5 bases and 3 bases, with 19 bases remaining between them. Germline V gene sequence: CDR1 SEHNR, CDR2 FQNEAQ (reference sequence). The CDR3 runs to 16 residues.

The chain carries TRBV6-1 and TRBJ1-2; a weak D match, TRBD1 (6 bases). CDR3 size: 17 residues. CDR1 is MNHNS and CDR2 is SASEGT in the germline V gene. V lost 1 base and J 3 bases, leaving 18 bases between the germline ends. The CDR3 DNA is TGTGCCAGCAGTGAAGGGAGCGGGGGCATCAGCCACTATGGCTACACCTTC. This encodes CASSEGSGGISHYGYTF.

The chain links TRBV28 to TRBJ1-5; D ambiguous. CDR1 and CDR2 from the germline V gene are MDHEN and SYDVKM. There are 14 residues in the CDR3. V lost 3 bases, J lost 7 bases, and 13 bases lay in between. In nucleotides, the CDR3 is TGTGCCAGCAGTTTGATGAATCCCGAACAGCCCCAGCATTTT. Residues: CASSLMNPEQPQHF.

This chain connects TRBV29-1 to TRBJ2-7, with D unclear. This CDR3 is built from 12 residues. Trimming cost V 8 bases and J 6 bases, with 17 bases left between them. Germline V gene data show CDR1 as SQVTM and CDR2 as ANQGSEA. The CDR3 nucleotides are TGCAGCACCAGACACAGAACCGGCGAGCAGTACTTC. It is translated as CSTRHRTGEQYF.

This clone was counted between two and nine times. The V gene is TRBV10-3, the J gene TRBJ1-1; D is unresolved. The germline gives CDR1 ENHRY, CDR2 SYGVKD. The CDR3 runs to 12 residues. The V end lost 6 bases, the J end lost 4 bases, and 9 bases lay between the germline ends. CDR3 sequence: CAISRMGTEAFF. For the CDR3, the DNA is TGTGCCATCAGCAGAATGGGCACTGAAGCTTTCTTT.

The chain links TRBV7-3 to TRBJ2-3; D is unclear. Per the germline V gene, CDR1 is SGHTA and CDR2 is FQGTGA. The CDR3 contains 13 residues. V dropped 5 bases and J dropped 6 bases, with 12 bases sitting between them. CDR3 bases: TGTGCCAGCAGCACCGCACTTCGGGATACGCAGTATTTT. Its translation: CASSTALRDTQYF.

V gene TRBV5-4 combines with J gene TRBJ2-3; no clear D. The V gene's germline CDR1 is SGHNT and CDR2 YYREEE (reference sequence). V was clipped by 1 base and J by 6 bases, with 9 bases between them. The CDR3 spans 13 residues. The CDR3 reads CASSLRVSDTQYF. The CDR3 DNA is TGTGCCAGCAGCTTGCGGGTCTCTGATACGCAGTATTTT.

This chain links TRBV7-2 with TRBJ1-3; D remains unclear. Germline assignment: CDR1 SGHTA and CDR2 FQGNSA. V shed 0 bases and J shed 0 bases, with 15 bases lying between them. The CDR3 length is 18 residues. The CDR3 is CASSLAERRGGSGNTIYF. In DNA form, the CDR3 reads TGTGCCAGCAGCTTAGCGGAGCGTAGAGGCGGCTCTGGAAACACCATATATTTT.

The chain couples TRBV18 to TRBJ1-2, with D possibly matching TRBD1 (5 bases). Germline CDR1 and CDR2: KGHSH and LQKENI. V was shortened by 2 bases and J by 8 bases, with 24 bases between the two germline ends. The CDR3 is 17 amino acids. CDR3 residues: CASSPYMGGTALGGYTF. Written as DNA, the CDR3 is TGTGCCAGCTCACCATATATGGGGGGAACCGCCCTTGGGGGCTACACCTTC. The variable domain in full, with the rest retrieved from reference TRBV18 and TRBJ1-2, is NAGVMQNPRHLVRRRGQEARLRCSPMKGHSHVYWYRQLPEEGLKFMVYLQKENIIDESGMPKERFSAEFPKEGPSILRIQQVVRGDSAAYFCASSPYMGGTALGGYTFGSGTRLTVV.

This sequence joins TRBV29-1 and TRBJ2-1; weak D call: TRBD2 (6 bases). The V end lost 4 bases, the J end lost 4 bases, and 17 bases lay between the germline ends. The CDR3 consists of 15 residues. Germline-derived CDR1 and CDR2 are SQVTM and ANQGSEA. The CDR3 DNA reads TGCAGCGTTGTTCTCAGATCGGCGGGATACAATGAGCAGTTCTTC. Amino acid sequence: CSVVLRSAGYNEQFF.

V is TRBV19 and J is TRBJ2-5; maybe TRBD1 (6 bases). Germline CDR1 LNHDA, CDR2 SQIVND (reference sequence). CDR3 length: 14 amino acids. Trimming removed 1 base from V and 2 bases from J, with 8 bases in between. CDR3 DNA: TGTGCCAGTAGTATAGGGGGGCAGCAAGAGACCCAGTACTTC. The encoded protein is CASSIGGQQETQYF.

This clone has a handful of counts. The genes are TRBV7-3 and TRBJ1-1; D possibly corresponds to TRBD1 (6 bases). The CDR3 has 14 amino acids. Germline V gives CDR1 SGHTA, CDR2 FQGTGA. V dropped 5 bases and J dropped 5 bases, with 15 bases sitting between them. CDR3 DNA sequence: TGTGCCAGCAGCCCGGGACATGAGGCAACTGAAGCTTTCTTT. This sequence encodes CASSPGHEATEAFF.

This sequence joins TRBV5-6 and TRBJ1-2; no clear D gene. CDR1 SGHDT and CDR2 YYEEEE come from the germline V gene. This CDR3 is built from 13 residues. V was cut by 4 bases and J by 4 bases, with 11 bases left in between. The CDR3 region is CASSDDRSYGYTF. DNA for the CDR3: TGTGCCAGCAGCGACGATCGCTCCTATGGCTACACCTTC.

The chain couples TRBV18 to TRBJ2-1; D unclear. The CDR3 contains 15 residues. V shed 1 base and J shed 7 bases, with 14 bases lying between them. Germline lookup yields CDR1 KGHSH and CDR2 LQKENI. The CDR3 region has the DNA TGTGCCAGCTCACCACAGTCTAGAGGAGTAAATGAGCAGTTCTTC. It specifies CASSPQSRGVNEQFF.

V is TRBV2 and J is TRBJ1-2; TRBD1 is a possible D gene (5 bases). Germline V gene lookup returns CDR1 SNHLY and CDR2 FYNNEI. V dropped 8 bases and J dropped 6 bases, with 16 bases sitting between them. This CDR3 has 13 residues. DNA for the CDR3: TGTGCCAGCCGTCGGGACGTTGACAATGGCTACACCTTC. Protein product: CASRRDVDNGYTF.

CDR3 coding DNA: TGTGCCAGCAGCGACAGGGGGTCAAGCACAGATACGCAGTATTTT. Its translation is CASSDRGSSTDTQYF. The genes are TRBV28 and TRBJ2-3, with 9 bases identical to TRBD1. The ends lost 6 bases at V and 0 bases at J; junction bases unmatched: 4. This CDR3 is built from 15 residues. The germline V gene encodes CDR1 MDHEN and CDR2 SYDVKM. The entire variable domain, with the rest obtained from reference TRBV28 and TRBJ2-3, is as follows: DVKVTQSSRYLVKRTGEKVFLECVQDMDHENMFWYRQDPGLGLRLIYFSYDVKMKEKGDIPEGYSVSREKKERFSLILESASTNQTSMYLCASSDRGSSTDTQYFGPGTRLTVL.

This clone appeared once. The rearrangement uses TRBV7-7 and TRBJ2-1, with 11 bases matching TRBD2. The CDR3 consists of 15 residues. Per germline, CDR1 SSHAT and CDR2 FNYEAQ (reference sequence). V lost 6 bases and J lost 8; bases outside the gene matches: 9. CDR3 nucleotide sequence: TGTGCCAGCAGTCCGAATAGCGGGAGGGTCCATGAGCAGTTCTTC. Translated, it gives CASSPNSGRVHEQFF.

The gene calls are TRBV29-1 and TRBJ2-3; 11 bases are shared with TRBD2. This CDR3 spans 16 amino acids. Germline V gives CDR1 SQVTM, CDR2 ANQGSEA. V lost 6 bases to trimming and J lost 4 bases; unmatched junction nucleotides: 12. CDR3: CSVIAGGPIISDTQYF. The CDR3 DNA reads as TGCAGCGTCATAGCGGGAGGGCCGATTATTTCAGATACGCAGTATTTT.

The rearrangement uses TRBV7-3 and TRBJ2-1; D uncertain. With 0 bases removed from V and 15 bases from J, the gap between germline ends came to 15 bases. Germline-derived CDR1 and CDR2 are SGHTA and FQGTGA. The CDR3 is 13 residues long. The CDR3 loop reads CASSLTGSRSWFF. The CDR3 bases are TGTGCCAGCAGCTTAACAGGTTCGCGGTCTTGGTTCTTC. Drawing the rest from reference TRBV7-3 and TRBJ2-1, the complete variable domain is GAGVSQTPSNKVTEKGKYVELRCDPISGHTALYWYRQSLGQGPEFLIYFQGTGAADDSGLPNDRFFAVRPEGSVSTLKIQRTERGDSAVYLCASSLTGSRSWFFGPGTRLTVL.

This clone showed up just once. The chain is built from TRBV5-1 and TRBJ1-2; TRBD1 might be the D (6 bases). Deletions cut 0 bases from V and 4 bases from J, with 13 bases between. There are 15 residues in the CDR3. Germline values: CDR1 SGHRS, CDR2 YFSETQ. CDR3 bases: TGCGCCAGCAGCTTGGCGGCCGGGACACTCTATGGCTACACCTTC. It yields the protein CASSLAAGTLYGYTF.